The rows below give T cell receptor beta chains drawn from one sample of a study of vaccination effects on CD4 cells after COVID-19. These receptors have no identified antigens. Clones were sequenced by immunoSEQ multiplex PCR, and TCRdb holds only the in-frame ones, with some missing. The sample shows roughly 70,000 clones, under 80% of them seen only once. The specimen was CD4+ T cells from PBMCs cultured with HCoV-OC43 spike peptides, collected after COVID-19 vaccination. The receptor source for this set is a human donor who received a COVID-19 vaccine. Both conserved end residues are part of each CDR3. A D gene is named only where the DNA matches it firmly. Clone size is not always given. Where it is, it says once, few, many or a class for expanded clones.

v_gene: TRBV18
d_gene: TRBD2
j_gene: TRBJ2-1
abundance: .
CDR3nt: TGTGCCAGCTCACCACCCGGGCCAGCGGGGGGCAATGAGCAGTTCTTC
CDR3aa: CASSPPGPAGGNEQFF

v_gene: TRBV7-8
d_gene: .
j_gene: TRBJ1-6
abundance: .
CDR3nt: TGTGCCAGCAGAGGGCAGAGAAATTCACCCCTCCACTTT
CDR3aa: CASRGQRNSPLHF

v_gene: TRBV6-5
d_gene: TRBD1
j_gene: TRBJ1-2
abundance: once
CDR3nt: TGTGCCAGCAGTTCAACAGGGGGCGGAAACTATGGCTACACCTTC
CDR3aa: CASSSTGGGNYGYTF

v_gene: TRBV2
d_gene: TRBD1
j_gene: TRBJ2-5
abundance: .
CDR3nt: TGTGCCAGCAGTGGACAGGGAAAAGAGACCCAGTACTTC
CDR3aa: CASSGQGKETQYF

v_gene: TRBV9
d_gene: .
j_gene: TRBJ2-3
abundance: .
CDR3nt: TGTGCCAGCAGCCCTCACTTTAGCCCATGGGATACGCAGTATTTT
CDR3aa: CASSPHFSPWDTQYF

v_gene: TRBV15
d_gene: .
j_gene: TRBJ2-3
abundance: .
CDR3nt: TGTGCCACCAGCAGCAGGAGCACAGATACGCAGTATTTT
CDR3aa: CATSSRSTDTQYF

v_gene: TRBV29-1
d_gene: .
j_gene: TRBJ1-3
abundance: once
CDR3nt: TGCAGCGTTGAAGGGGATAAGGAAGACACCATATATTTT
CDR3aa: CSVEGDKEDTIYF

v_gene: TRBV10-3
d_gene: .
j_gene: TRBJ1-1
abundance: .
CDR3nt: TGTGCCATCAGTGAGCGCACGAACACTGAAGCTTTCTTT
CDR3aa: CAISERTNTEAFF

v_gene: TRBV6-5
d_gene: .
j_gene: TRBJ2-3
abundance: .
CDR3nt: TGTGCCAGCAGTTTAGGACAGAGCACAGATACGCAGTATTTT
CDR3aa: CASSLGQSTDTQYF

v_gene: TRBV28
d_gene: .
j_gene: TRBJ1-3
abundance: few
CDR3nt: TGTGCCAGCAGTTTACACCCGCGGGGTGGAAACACCATATATTTT
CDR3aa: CASSLHPRGGNTIYF

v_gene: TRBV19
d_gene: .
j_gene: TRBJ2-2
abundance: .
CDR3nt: TGTGCCAGTAGCCGCTACACCGGGGAGCTGTTTTTT
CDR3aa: CASSRYTGELFF

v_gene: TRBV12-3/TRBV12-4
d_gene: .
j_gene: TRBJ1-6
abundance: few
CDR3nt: TGTGCCAGCAGTTCAGGAGCACCCCTCCACTTT
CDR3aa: CASSSGAPLHF

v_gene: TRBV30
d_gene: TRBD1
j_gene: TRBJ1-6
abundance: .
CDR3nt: TGTGCCTGGAGTGTACAGAGGTGGACAGGGAAAGGTCACAATTCACCCCTCCACTTT
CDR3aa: CAWSVQRWTGKGHNSPLHF

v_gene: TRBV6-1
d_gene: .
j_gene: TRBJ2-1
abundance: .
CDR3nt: TGTGCCAGCAGTGAAGCGGGCCTAAGAGAGCAGTTCTTC
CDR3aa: CASSEAGLREQFF

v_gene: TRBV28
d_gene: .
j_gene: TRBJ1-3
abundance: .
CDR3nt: TGTGCCAGCCTACGCGGGACAACCTCTGGAAACACCATATATTTT
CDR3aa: CASLRGTTSGNTIYF

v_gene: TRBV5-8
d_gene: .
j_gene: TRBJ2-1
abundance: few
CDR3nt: TGTGCCAGCCCATCCTTGGGCAGGGCTTACAATGAGCAGTTCTTC
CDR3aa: CASPSLGRAYNEQFF

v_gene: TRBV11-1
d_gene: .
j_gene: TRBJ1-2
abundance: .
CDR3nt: TGTGCCAGCAGCTCATCCGGGTATAACTATGGCTACACCTTC
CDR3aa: CASSSSGYNYGYTF

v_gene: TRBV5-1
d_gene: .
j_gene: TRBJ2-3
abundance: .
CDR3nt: TGCGCCAGCAGGTTCCTTATCGATGGGGATACGCAGTATTTT
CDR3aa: CASRFLIDGDTQYF

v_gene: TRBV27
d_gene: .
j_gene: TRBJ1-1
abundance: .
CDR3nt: TGTGCCAGCAGTACCACTAGGCACCTCAAAAACACTGAAGCTTTCTTT
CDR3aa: CASSTTRHLKNTEAFF

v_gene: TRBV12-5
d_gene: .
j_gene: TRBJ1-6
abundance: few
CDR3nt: TGTGCTAGTGGTTTGACAGAGCAGTCACCCCTCCACTTT
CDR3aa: CASGLTEQSPLHF

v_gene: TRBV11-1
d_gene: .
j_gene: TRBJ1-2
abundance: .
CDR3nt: TGTGCCAGCAGCACTGAGGGGGGGCGCAACTATGGCTACACCTTC
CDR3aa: CASSTEGGRNYGYTF

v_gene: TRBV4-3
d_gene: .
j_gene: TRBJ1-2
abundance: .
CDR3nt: TGCGCCAGCAGCCAAGATAGGGTCAACAATAACTATGGCTACACCTTC
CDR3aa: CASSQDRVNNNYGYTF

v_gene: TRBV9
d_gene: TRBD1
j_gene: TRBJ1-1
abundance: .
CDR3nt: TGTGCCAGCAGCGTTTCACCGGGACAGGGGGCGTCTGAAGCTTTCTTT
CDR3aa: CASSVSPGQGASEAFF

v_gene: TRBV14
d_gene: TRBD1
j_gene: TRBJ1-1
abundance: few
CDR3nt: TGTGCCAGCAGCCAAAGACAGGGCAACATGAACACTGAAGCTTTCTTT
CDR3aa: CASSQRQGNMNTEAFF

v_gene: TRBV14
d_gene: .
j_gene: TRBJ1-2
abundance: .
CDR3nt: TGTGCCAGCAGCCAAGGGACGCAGTATGGCTACACCTTC
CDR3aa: CASSQGTQYGYTF

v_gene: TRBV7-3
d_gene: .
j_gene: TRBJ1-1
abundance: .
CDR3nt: TGTGCCAGCAGCTTAACGGGGGACACTGAAGCTTTCTTT
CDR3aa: CASSLTGDTEAFF

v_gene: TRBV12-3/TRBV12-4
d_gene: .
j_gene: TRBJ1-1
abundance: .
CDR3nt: TGTGCCAGCAGTTTGGTATTGGACACTGAAGCTTTCTTT
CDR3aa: CASSLVLDTEAFF

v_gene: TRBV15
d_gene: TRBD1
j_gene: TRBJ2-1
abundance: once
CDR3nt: TGTGCCACCAGCAAGGGGACAGGTTCCTACAATGAGCAGTTCTTC
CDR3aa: CATSKGTGSYNEQFF

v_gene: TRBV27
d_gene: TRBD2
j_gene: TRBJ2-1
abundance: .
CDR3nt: TGTGCCAGCAGAGGGACTAGCGGGGGGAAAATCTACAATGAGCAGTTCTTC
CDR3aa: CASRGTSGGKIYNEQFF

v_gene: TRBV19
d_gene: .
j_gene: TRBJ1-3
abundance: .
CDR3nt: TGTGCCAGTAGTATTAGGCACCGACAGGATGGAAACACCATATATTTT
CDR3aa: CASSIRHRQDGNTIYF

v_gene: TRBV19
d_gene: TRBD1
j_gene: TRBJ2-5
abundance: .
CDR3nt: TGTGCCAGTAGTATAATCGGGACAGGGCCCCAAGAGACCCAGTACTTC
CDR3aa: CASSIIGTGPQETQYF

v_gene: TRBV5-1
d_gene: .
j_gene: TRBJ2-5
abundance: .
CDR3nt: TGCGCCAGCAGCTTGGCTCCCGGGGGCGGGCGGGAGACCCAGTACTTC
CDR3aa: CASSLAPGGGRETQYF

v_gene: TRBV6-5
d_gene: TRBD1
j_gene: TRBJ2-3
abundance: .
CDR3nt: TGTGCCAGCAGGTACAGGGGCCAAAGCACAGATACGCAGTATTTT
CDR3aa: CASRYRGQSTDTQYF

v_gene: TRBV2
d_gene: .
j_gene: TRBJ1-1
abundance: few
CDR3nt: TGTGCCAGCACTTTCAACGAGGTGGACGGCACTGAAGCTTTCTTT
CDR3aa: CASTFNEVDGTEAFF

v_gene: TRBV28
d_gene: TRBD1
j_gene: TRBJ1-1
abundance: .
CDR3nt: TGTGCCAGCAGGCACGGGACAGCTCGGGGCACTGAAGCTTTCTTT
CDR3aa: CASRHGTARGTEAFF

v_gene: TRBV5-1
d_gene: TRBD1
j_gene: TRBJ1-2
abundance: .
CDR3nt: TGCGCCAGCAGCTCGGAGACAGGGGATTCTGACTATGGCTACACCTTC
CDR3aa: CASSSETGDSDYGYTF

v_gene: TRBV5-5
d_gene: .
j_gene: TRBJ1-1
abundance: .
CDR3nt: TGTGCCAGCAGCTTCGATCGGAACACTGAAGCTTTCTTT
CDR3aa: CASSFDRNTEAFF

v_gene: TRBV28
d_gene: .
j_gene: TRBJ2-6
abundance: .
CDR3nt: TGTGCCAGCAGTTTATCGTCCGGGGCCAACGTCCTGACTTTC
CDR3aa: CASSLSSGANVLTF